The source of this TCR beta chain is a study of blood T cell repertoires in COVID-19. As originally analysed: Quantification of nucleated cells was approximated via reference gene primer amplification. TCRdb keeps only in-frame clones here, not all; method: immunoSEQ multiplex PCR. Clonal size and the V and J genes are those of that table, whereas D and trimming came from the DNA. The sample lists roughly 100,000 clones, more than 70% occurring once. CDR1 and CDR2 (germline): SGHDN, FVKESK. The V end was cut by 1 base, the J end by 10 bases, with 13 bases between. This CDR3 has 13 residues. This sequence originates from a human donor in a cohort sampled during active COVID-19. The sequenced sample was peripheral blood. This chain links TRBV14 with TRBJ1-1; D not certain. CDR3: CASSQVTSLGAFF. The CDR3 nucleotides are TGTGCCAGCAGCCAAGTCACTTCGCTCGGAGCTTTCTTT.